This TCR beta chain was recorded in a study of cytomegalovirus exposure and HLA in healthy donors. Turning to this clone: Its antigen is not known.

CDR3 size: 13 residues. Trimming removed 6 bases from V and 6 bases from J; junction bases left unmatched: 7. Germline V gene data show CDR1 as SGHAT and CDR2 as FQNNGV. The PCR had 60 Vbeta and 13 Jbeta primers. The assay was immunoSEQ multiplex PCR, and TCRdb's table has in-frame clones only and misses some. The table includes tens of thousands of clones, around 72% detected once. The study's findings and limits: Roughly uniform sequencing depth across donors was assumed, possibly incorrectly. Later examination showed HLA-associated TCR beta chains had greater clonal expansion than equally common others.

Sequencing used PBMCs. The rearrangement joins TRBV11-2 to TRBJ1-2; 7 bases agree with TRBD1. The source is a woman aged 40 to 50 in good health and CMV-seropositive. The CDR3 loop reads CASRTGLFDGYTF. The DNA of the CDR3 is TGTGCCAGCAGGACAGGGCTGTTCGATGGCTACACCTTC.